This T cell receptor beta chain comes out of a study of blood T cell repertoires in COVID-19. Study-level background: The origin of the acute and convalescent COVID-19 samples was the United States, Italy and Spain. PBMCs, B-cell-depleted T cells, or T cells were the source of the cDNA or gDNA that made up the material.

Seattle-derived patients entered the study during active infection and were followed longitudinally. In the authors' workflow: How many nucleated cells were present was estimated from reference gene primer amplification. The assay was immunoSEQ multiplex PCR, and TCRdb's table has in-frame clones only and misses some. The V and J calls and clone size were taken over from that table, and D and trimming were inferred from the DNA. The sample yields almost 200,000 clones, 85% seen once. Sequenced sample: peripheral blood. The source is a man aged 55 to 70 with COVID-19, enrolled during active disease.

In DNA form, the CDR3 reads TGCAGCGTCTCATTAACAGGGGTGTCTTTCTTT. Translation: CSVSLTGVSFF. The rearrangement links TRBV29-1 to TRBJ1-1; 7 bases are a match to TRBD1. With V trimmed by 6 bases and J by 12 bases, 10 bases remained unmatched. The CDR3 sequence is 11 residues long. Germline CDR1 reads SQVTM; CDR2 reads ANQGSEA.